The rows below give T cell receptor beta chains drawn from one sample of a study of PD-1 blockade in classical Hodgkin lymphoma. Some clones are missing from TCRdb's copy, which holds only in-frame ones; the method was immunoSEQ multiplex PCR. The table shows 30,000 to 45,000 clones, with about 70% occurring only once. The sample in question was peripheral blood mononuclear cells (PBMCs), obtained before the second cycle of nivolumab. The receptors were sampled from a human donor with classical Hodgkin lymphoma. The CDR3 runs from the conserved cysteine through the conserved F or W. Each record gives: J gene, D gene, clone size, V gene, CDR3 protein, CDR3 DNA. A D gene is named only where the DNA matches it firmly. Clone size appears in some rows only: once, few, many, or a class for an expanded clone.

TRBJ1-2 | - | - | TRBV30 | CAWSSQEGPVGYTF | TGTGCCTGGAGTTCCCAGGAGGGACCAGTCGGCTACACCTTC
TRBJ2-5 | TRBD2 | - | TRBV29-1 | CSVLPSGSPQETQYF | TGCAGCGTTCTGCCTAGCGGGAGCCCACAAGAGACCCAGTACTTC
TRBJ2-5 | TRBD1 | - | TRBV4-1 | CASSQGDRAFGETQYF | TGCGCCAGCAGCCAAGGGGACAGGGCGTTCGGAGAGACCCAGTACTTC
TRBJ1-3 | - | - | TRBV28 | CASSFQVDTIYF | TGTGCCAGCAGTTTTCAGGTGGACACCATATATTTT
TRBJ2-5 | - | - | TRBV18 | CASSPQSLKETQYF | TGTGCCAGCTCACCCCAATCCCTTAAAGAGACCCAGTACTTC
TRBJ1-1 | TRBD1 | - | TRBV28 | CASSRQGAAFF | TGTGCCAGCAGCCGACAGGGGGCGGCTTTCTTT
TRBJ2-1 | - | - | TRBV13 | CASSLATTRVSGQFF | TGTGCCAGCAGCTTAGCGACTACTCGCGTGAGTGGGCAGTTCTTC
TRBJ2-7 | - | - | TRBV11-2 | CASSPLKYEQYF | TGTGCCAGCAGCCCCCTTAAGTACGAGCAGTACTTC
TRBJ1-3 | - | once | TRBV11-2 | CASSLGAGDGNTIYF | TGTGCCAGCAGCTTAGGGGCAGGGGATGGAAACACCATATATTTT
TRBJ2-5 | - | - | TRBV7-3 | CASSLNPGLETQYF | TGTGCCAGCAGCTTAAATCCGGGGTTGGAGACCCAGTACTTC
TRBJ2-1 | TRBD2 | - | TRBV4-3 | CASSQDIGTIYNEQFF | TGCGCCAGCAGCCAAGATATAGGGACTATATACAATGAGCAGTTCTTC
TRBJ1-2 | TRBD1 | - | TRBV19 | CASSPGQTNYGYTF | TGTGCCAGTAGTCCGGGACAGACTAACTATGGCTACACCTTC
TRBJ2-3 | - | - | TRBV4-2 | CASSQPPGLLKGTDTQYF | TGTGCCAGCAGCCAACCTCCGGGACTCCTCAAAGGCACAGATACGCAGTATTTT
TRBJ1-2 | - | - | TRBV7-9 | CASSSYGYTF | TGTGCCAGCAGCTCTTACGGCTACACCTTC
TRBJ2-2 | - | medium-sized | TRBV6-5 | CASRTGYYTGELFF | TGTGCCAGCAGGACAGGATACTACACCGGGGAGCTGTTTTTT
TRBJ2-5 | TRBD1 | few | TRBV4-1 | CASSSGQVGGETQYF | TGCGCCAGCAGCTCGGGACAGGTGGGGGGAGAGACCCAGTACTTC
TRBJ2-7 | TRBD2 | - | TRBV9 | CASSPGLAGVYEQYF | TGTGCCAGCAGCCCAGGGTTAGCGGGGGTCTACGAGCAGTACTTC
TRBJ2-4 | TRBD1 | - | TRBV28 | CASSPRGQGPLAKNIQYF | TGTGCCAGCAGCCCTCGGGGACAGGGCCCCTTAGCCAAAAACATTCAGTACTTC
TRBJ1-6 | - | medium-sized | TRBV9 | CASSDPTGVYNSPLHF | TGTGCCAGCAGCGATCCGACAGGAGTATATAATTCACCCCTCCACTTT
TRBJ2-5 | - | - | TRBV5-1 | CASSINRVQETQYF | TGCGCCAGCAGCATAAACAGGGTCCAAGAGACCCAGTACTTC
TRBJ1-4 | - | - | TRBV5-1 | CASSYLGGGNEKLFF | TGCGCCAGCAGCTATCTGGGGGGCGGTAATGAAAAACTGTTTTTT
TRBJ2-2 | - | - | TRBV11-2 | CASSPWSGTGELFF | TGTGCCAGCAGCCCCTGGAGTGGCACCGGGGAGCTGTTTTTT
TRBJ2-2 | TRBD2 | - | TRBV6-5 | CASRTSGGATGELFF | TGTGCCAGCAGAACTAGCGGGGGGGCAACCGGGGAGCTGTTTTTT
TRBJ2-1 | TRBD2 | - | TRBV7-2 | CASSLSRTRSNEQFF | TGTGCCAGCAGCTTATCCAGGACTAGATCCAATGAGCAGTTCTTC
TRBJ1-1 | - | - | TRBV7-2 | CASSLSRVRAFF | TGTGCCAGCAGCTTGAGCAGGGTACGAGCTTTCTTT
TRBJ2-2 | TRBD2 | - | TRBV28 | CASSLTGRGTGELFF | TGTGCCAGCAGTTTAACCGGGAGGGGCACCGGGGAGCTGTTTTTT